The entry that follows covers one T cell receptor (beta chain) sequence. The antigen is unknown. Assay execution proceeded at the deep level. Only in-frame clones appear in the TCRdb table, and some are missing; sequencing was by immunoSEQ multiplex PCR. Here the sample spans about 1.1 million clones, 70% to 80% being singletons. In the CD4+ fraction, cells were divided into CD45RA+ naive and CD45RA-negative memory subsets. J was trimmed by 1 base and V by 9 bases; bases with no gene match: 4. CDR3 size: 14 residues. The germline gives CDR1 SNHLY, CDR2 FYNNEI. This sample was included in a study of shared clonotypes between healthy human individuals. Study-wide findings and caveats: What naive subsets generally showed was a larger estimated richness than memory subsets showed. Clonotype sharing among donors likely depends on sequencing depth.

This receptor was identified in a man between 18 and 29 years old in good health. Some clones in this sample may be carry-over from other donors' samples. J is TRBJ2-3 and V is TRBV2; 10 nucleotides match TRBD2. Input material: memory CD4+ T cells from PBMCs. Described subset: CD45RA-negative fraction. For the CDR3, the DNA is TGTGCCAGGGGGCTAGCGGGAGGCACAGATACGCAGTATTTT. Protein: CARGLAGGTDTQYF.